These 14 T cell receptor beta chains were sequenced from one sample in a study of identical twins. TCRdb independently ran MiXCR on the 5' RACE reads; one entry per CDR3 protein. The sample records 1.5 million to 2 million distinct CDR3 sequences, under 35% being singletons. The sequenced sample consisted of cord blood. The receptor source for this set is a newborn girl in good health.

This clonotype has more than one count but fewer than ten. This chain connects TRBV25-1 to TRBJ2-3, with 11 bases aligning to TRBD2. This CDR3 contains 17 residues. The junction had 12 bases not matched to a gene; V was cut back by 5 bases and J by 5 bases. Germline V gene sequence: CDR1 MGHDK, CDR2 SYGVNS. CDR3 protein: CASSIESSGGALDTQYF. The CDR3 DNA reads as TGTGCCAGCAGTATCGAAAGTAGCGGGGGGGCCCTAGATACGCAGTATTTT.

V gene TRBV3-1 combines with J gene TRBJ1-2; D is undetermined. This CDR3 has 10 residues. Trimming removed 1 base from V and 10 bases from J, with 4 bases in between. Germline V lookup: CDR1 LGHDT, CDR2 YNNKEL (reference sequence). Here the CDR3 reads CASSQVHYTF. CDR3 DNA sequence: TGTGCCAGCAGCCAAGTCCACTACACCTTC. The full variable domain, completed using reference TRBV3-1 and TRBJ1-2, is DTAVSQTPKYLVTQMGNDKSIKCEQNLGHDTMYWYKQDSKKFLKIMFSYNNKELIINETVPNRFSPKSPDKAHLNLHINSLELGDSAVYFCASSQVHYTFGSGTRLTVV.

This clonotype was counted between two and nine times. The CDR3 here is CSADTTGGVTEAFF. Here the CDR3 DNA reads TGCAGTGCTGACACGACAGGGGGGGTCACTGAAGCTTTCTTT. The rearrangement joins TRBV20-1 to TRBJ1-1, with 9 bases aligning to TRBD1. Germline V CDR1 and CDR2: DFQATT, SNEGSKA (reference sequence). V lost 5 bases to trimming and J lost 4 bases; unmatched junction nucleotides: 8. The length of the CDR3 is 14 residues.

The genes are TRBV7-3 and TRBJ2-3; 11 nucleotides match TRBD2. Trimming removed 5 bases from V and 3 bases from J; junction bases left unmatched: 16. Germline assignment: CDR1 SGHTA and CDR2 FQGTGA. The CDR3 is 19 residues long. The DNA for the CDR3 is TGTGCCAGCAGCCCGCGGACTAGCGGGCGCATCACGGGTACAGATACGCAGTATTTT. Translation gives CASSPRTSGRITGTDTQYF.

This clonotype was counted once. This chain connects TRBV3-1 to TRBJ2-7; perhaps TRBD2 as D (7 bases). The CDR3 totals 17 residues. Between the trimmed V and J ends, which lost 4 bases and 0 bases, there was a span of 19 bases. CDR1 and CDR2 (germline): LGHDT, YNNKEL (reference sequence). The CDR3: CASSRFGGARGSYEQYF. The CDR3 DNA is TGTGCCAGCAGCCGATTTGGGGGGGCGAGGGGCTCCTACGAGCAGTACTTC.

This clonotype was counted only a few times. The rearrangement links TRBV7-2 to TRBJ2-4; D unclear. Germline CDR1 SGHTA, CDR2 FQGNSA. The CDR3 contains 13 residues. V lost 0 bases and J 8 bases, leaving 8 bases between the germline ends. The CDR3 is CASSLAQEDIQYF. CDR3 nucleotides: TGTGCCAGCAGCTTAGCTCAAGAGGACATTCAGTACTTC.

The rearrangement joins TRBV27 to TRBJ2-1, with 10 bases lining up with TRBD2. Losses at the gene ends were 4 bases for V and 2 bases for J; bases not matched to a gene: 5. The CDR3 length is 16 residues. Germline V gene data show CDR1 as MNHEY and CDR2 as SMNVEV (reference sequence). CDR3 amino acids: CASSSRSGRAYNEQFF. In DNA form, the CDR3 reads TGTGCCAGCAGTTCCAGGAGCGGGAGGGCCTACAATGAGCAGTTCTTC.

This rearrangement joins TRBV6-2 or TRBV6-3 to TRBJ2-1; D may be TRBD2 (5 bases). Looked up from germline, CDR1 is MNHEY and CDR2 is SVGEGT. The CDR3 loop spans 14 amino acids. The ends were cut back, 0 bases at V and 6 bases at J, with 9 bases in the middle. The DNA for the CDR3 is TGTGCCAGCAGTTACTCGATTCGGGGCAATGAGCAGTTCTTC. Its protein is CASSYSIRGNEQFF.

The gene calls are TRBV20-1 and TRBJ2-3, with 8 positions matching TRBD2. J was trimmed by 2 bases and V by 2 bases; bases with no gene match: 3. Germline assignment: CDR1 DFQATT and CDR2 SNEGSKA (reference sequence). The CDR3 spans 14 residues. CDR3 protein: CSARSSGNTDTQYF. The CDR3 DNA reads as TGCAGTGCTAGAAGTAGCGGGAACACAGATACGCAGTATTTT.

Here the CDR3 DNA reads TGTGCCAGTGGGGAGGGCCCCGCCTTCTACAATGAGCAGTTCTTC. This encodes CASGEGPAFYNEQFF. V usage is TRBV27 and J usage is TRBJ2-1; TRBD2 aligns across 7 bases. This CDR3 comprises 15 residues. Per germline, CDR1 MNHEY and CDR2 SMNVEV (reference sequence). V shed 9 bases and J 3 bases; nucleotides not matched to a gene: 11.

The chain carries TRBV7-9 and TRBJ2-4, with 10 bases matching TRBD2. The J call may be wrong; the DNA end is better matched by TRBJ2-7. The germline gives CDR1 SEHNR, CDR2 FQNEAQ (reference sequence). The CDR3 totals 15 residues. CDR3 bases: TGTGCCAGCAGCTTAGATCCTAGCGGGAGTGACGAGCAGTACTTC. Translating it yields CASSLDPSGSDEQYF.

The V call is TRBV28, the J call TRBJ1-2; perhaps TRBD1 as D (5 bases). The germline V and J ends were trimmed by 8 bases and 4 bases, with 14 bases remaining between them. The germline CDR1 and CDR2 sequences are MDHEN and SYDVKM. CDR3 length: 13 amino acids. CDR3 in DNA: TGTGCCAGCTCTACGACAGACCTCTATGGCTACACCTTC. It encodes CASSTTDLYGYTF.

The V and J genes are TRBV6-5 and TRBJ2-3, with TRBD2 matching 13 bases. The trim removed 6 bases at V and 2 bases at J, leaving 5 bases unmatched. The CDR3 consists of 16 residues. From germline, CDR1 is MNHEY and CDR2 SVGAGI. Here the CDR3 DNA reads TGTGCCAGCAGGTTCGGGACTAGCGGGACCACAGATACGCAGTATTTT. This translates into CASRFGTSGTTDTQYF.

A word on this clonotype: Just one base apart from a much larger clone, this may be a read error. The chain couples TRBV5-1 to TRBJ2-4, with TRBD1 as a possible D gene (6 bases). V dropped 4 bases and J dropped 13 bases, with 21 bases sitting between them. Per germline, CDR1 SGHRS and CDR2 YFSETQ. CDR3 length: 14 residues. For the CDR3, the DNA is TGCGCCAGCAGCCTAGACAGGCCGATCTACGGGCAGTACTTC. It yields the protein CASSLDRPIYGQYF.